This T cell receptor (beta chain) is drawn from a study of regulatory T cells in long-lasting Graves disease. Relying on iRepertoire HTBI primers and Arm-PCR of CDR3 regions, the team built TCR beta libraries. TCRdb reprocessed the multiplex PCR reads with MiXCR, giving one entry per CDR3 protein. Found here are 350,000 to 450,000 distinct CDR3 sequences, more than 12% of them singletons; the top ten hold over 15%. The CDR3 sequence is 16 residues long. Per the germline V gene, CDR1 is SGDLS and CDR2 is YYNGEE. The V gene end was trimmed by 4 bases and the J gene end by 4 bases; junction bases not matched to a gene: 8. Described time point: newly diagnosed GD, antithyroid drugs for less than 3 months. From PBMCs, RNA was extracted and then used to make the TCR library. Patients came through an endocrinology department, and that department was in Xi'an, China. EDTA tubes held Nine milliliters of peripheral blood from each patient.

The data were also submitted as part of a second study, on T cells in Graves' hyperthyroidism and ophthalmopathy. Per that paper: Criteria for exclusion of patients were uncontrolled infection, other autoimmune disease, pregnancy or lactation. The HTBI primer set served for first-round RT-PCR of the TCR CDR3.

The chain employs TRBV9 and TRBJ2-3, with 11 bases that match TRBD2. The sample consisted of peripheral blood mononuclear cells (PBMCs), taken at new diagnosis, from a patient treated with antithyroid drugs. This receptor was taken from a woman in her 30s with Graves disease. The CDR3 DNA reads TGTGCCAGCAGCCCCGCCGGGACTAGCGGTTCAGATACGCAGTATTTT. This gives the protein CASSPAGTSGSDTQYF.